Listed here are 26 T cell receptor beta chains from one sample, sequenced in a study of cytotoxic CD8 clonotypes in ibrutinib-treated CLL. Libraries were prepared by immunoSEQ multiplex PCR; TCRdb keeps only in-frame clonotypes and omits some of them. The table shows 7,300 or so clones, with around four fifths occurring only once. The starting material was PBMCs, obtained before ibrutinib treatment. Every receptor here comes from a human donor with chronic lymphocytic leukemia.

CDR3 amino acids: CASSGWQGTSGYGYTF. The CDR3 region has the DNA TGTGCCAGCAGCGGATGGCAGGGCACGTCTGGGTATGGCTACACCTTC. The rearrangement joins TRBV7-9 to TRBJ1-2; perhaps TRBD1 as D (5 bases). From germline, CDR1 is SEHNR and CDR2 FQNEAQ (reference sequence). This CDR3 region has 16 residues. V was pared by 5 bases and J by 5 bases, with 21 bases between.

The chain couples TRBV14 to TRBJ2-3, with no clear D. Trimming removed 1 base from V and 4 bases from J, with 12 bases in between. The CDR3 is made up of 15 amino acids. From germline, CDR1 is SGHDN and CDR2 FVKESK. The CDR3 region is CASSQGGSRADTQYF. The CDR3 nucleotides read TGTGCCAGCAGCCAAGGCGGTAGTAGGGCAGATACGCAGTATTTT.

The rearrangement links TRBV5-4 to TRBJ2-7; 8 nucleotides agree with TRBD2. This CDR3 spans 15 amino acids. The V segment lost 1 base and the J segment 2 bases; nucleotides outside the gene matches: 5. The germline gives CDR1 SGHNT, CDR2 YYREEE (reference sequence). The chain's CDR3 is CASSLRAGATYEQYF. The CDR3 DNA is TGTGCCAGCAGCTTGCGAGCGGGGGCTACCTACGAGCAGTACTTC. Looking up the rest from reference TRBV5-4 and TRBJ2-7 gives the full variable domain: ETGVTQSPTHLIKTRGQQVTLRCSSQSGHNTVSWYQQALGQGPQFIFQYYREEENGRGNFPPRFSGLQFPNYSSELNVNALELDDSALYLCASSLRAGATYEQYFGPGTRLTVT.

This chain connects TRBV27 to TRBJ2-4, with D unclear. CDR1 and CDR2 (germline): MNHEY, SMNVEV (reference sequence). This CDR3 spans 17 amino acids. Trimming stripped 3 bases from V and 4 bases from J, with 19 bases between. CDR3 DNA: TGTGCCAGCAGTTTCGGTAGGGTCCTGGAAGGTAAAAACATTCAGTACTTC. Translation gives CASSFGRVLEGKNIQYF.

The chain is built from TRBV28 and TRBJ1-5, with D hard to call. Trimming took off 2 bases at V and 3 bases at J, with 38 bases between the two ends. The CDR3 has 24 amino acids. Germline CDR1 is MDHEN and CDR2 is SYDVKM. CDR3 coding DNA: TGTGCCAGCAGTTTAGTGGAGTGGGTCCGATTGATACGGGCGGGAGGGTTATTCAATCAGCCCCAGCATTTT. Residues: CASSLVEWVRLIRAGGLFNQPQHF.

The J gene is TRBJ2-1, the V gene TRBV14; 12 positions match TRBD2. V shed 3 bases and J 7 bases; nucleotides not matched to a gene: 19. The CDR3 length is 20 residues. Germline CDR1 SGHDN, CDR2 FVKESK. The CDR3 is CASSHSKLRKTSGGHNEQFF. In nucleotides, the CDR3 is TGTGCCAGCAGCCACAGTAAATTAAGGAAGACTAGCGGGGGCCATAATGAGCAGTTCTTC.

This chain links TRBV7-6 with TRBJ2-3; D unclear. Looked up from germline, CDR1 is SGHVS and CDR2 is FNYEAQ. With 1 base removed from V and 2 bases from J, the gap between germline ends came to 10 bases. The CDR3 runs to 15 residues. This CDR3 reads CASSLGFGLTDTQYF. CDR3 in DNA: TGTGCCAGCAGCTTAGGGTTCGGGCTCACAGATACGCAGTATTTT.

This clone has only a few counts. The chain links TRBV28 to TRBJ2-7, with D unresolved. Germline V lookup: CDR1 MDHEN, CDR2 SYDVKM. The CDR3 spans 14 residues. V lost 6 bases to trimming and J lost 6 bases, with 18 bases between them. The CDR3 loop reads CASRLDGFSSEQYF. CDR3 sequence (DNA): TGTGCCAGCAGACTCGACGGATTCTCAAGCGAGCAGTACTTC.

The V call is TRBV9, the J call TRBJ1-1, with a tentative D call TRBD1 (6 bases). CDR1 is SGDLS, CDR2 YYNGEE, per germline. The CDR3 spans 12 residues. Trimming cost V 5 bases and J 5 bases, with 10 bases left between them. CDR3 coding DNA: TGTGCCAGCAGTCCACAGGGAACTGAAGCTTTCTTT. Translated: CASSPQGTEAFF.

V gene TRBV28 combines with J gene TRBJ2-7; D unclear. Germline CDR1 MDHEN, CDR2 SYDVKM. This CDR3 spans 11 amino acids. V was pared by 5 bases and J by 7 bases, with 9 bases between. This chain's CDR3 is CASSLIWEQYF. The CDR3 DNA sequence: TGTGCCAGCAGTCTCATATGGGAGCAGTACTTC.

J is TRBJ1-2 and V is TRBV7-9; 11 nucleotides match TRBD1. This CDR3 is built from 15 residues. Per germline, CDR1 SEHNR and CDR2 FQNEAQ (reference sequence). With 5 bases clipped from V and 2 bases from J, the junction kept 4 bases outside the gene matches. CDR3 DNA sequence: TGTGCCAGCAGCCAAAGGACAGGGGGCAACTATGGCTACACCTTC. Residues: CASSQRTGGNYGYTF.

This sequence joins TRBV7-9 and TRBJ2-1; D remains unclear. V lost 2 bases, J lost 13 bases, and 12 bases lay in between. The CDR3 runs to 12 residues. Per germline, CDR1 SEHNR and CDR2 FQNEAQ (reference sequence). CDR3 residues: CASSLTSSAQFF. DNA for the CDR3: TGTGCCAGCAGCTTAACGAGCTCGGCACAGTTCTTC. The full variable domain, in which reference TRBV7-9 and TRBJ2-1 provide the parts outside the CDR3, is DTGVSQNPRHKITKRGQNVTFRCDPISEHNRLYWYRQTLGQGPEFLTYFQNEAQLEKSRLLSDRFSAERPKGSFSTLEIQRTEQGDSAMYLCASSLTSSAQFFGPGTRLTVL.

The chain uses TRBV5-5 and TRBJ2-3, with D unclear. The CDR3 is 19 amino acids. CDR1 and CDR2 from the germline V gene are SGHKS and YYEKEE (reference sequence). Deletions cut 1 base from V and 0 bases from J, with 21 bases between. In DNA, the CDR3 is TGTGCCAGCAGCTTGCACCGTATTAACAGCCTTACTAGCACAGATACGCAGTATTTT. Amino acid sequence: CASSLHRINSLTSTDTQYF. Using reference TRBV5-5 and TRBJ2-3 for the parts outside the CDR3, the full variable domain is DAGVTQSPTHLIKTRGQQVTLRCSPISGHKSVSWYQQVLGQGPQFIFQYYEKEERGRGNFPDRFSARQFPNYSSELNVNALLLGDSALYLCASSLHRINSLTSTDTQYFGPGTRLTVL.

The gene calls are TRBV19 and TRBJ2-7; D gene ambiguous. CDR1 LNHDA and CDR2 SQIVND come from the germline V gene (reference sequence). The CDR3 contains 14 residues. Trimming took off 5 bases at V and 1 base at J, with 12 bases between the two ends. CDR3 in DNA: TGTGCCAGTAGTCGCCGCACCCCTTCCTACGAGCAGTACTTC. This codes for CASSRRTPSYEQYF.

The rearrangement uses TRBV7-3 and TRBJ2-5; TRBD2 might be the D (5 bases). Germline CDR1 SGHTA, CDR2 FQGTGA. The length of the CDR3 is 13 residues. V was pared by 2 bases and J by 7 bases, with 11 bases between. The chain's CDR3 is CASSLSFRGTQYF. The CDR3 bases are TGTGCCAGCAGCTTATCCTTTCGGGGGACCCAGTACTTC.

The gene calls are TRBV5-1 and TRBJ1-1; possibly TRBD1 for D (6 bases). The CDR3 is 15 residues long. Trimming cost V 2 bases and J 4 bases, with 15 bases left between them. The germline gives CDR1 SGHRS, CDR2 YFSETQ. The CDR3 nucleotides read TGCGCCAGCAGCTTACAGGGAGTCGGGGGCACTGAAGCTTTCTTT. It codes for CASSLQGVGGTEAFF.

This chain uses TRBV27 with TRBJ1-2, with D possibly matching TRBD1 (6 bases). Per germline, CDR1 MNHEY and CDR2 SMNVEV (reference sequence). The CDR3 totals 15 residues. V dropped 7 bases and J dropped 6 bases, with 21 bases sitting between them. CDR3 region: CASKMVGGASHGYTF. For the CDR3, the DNA is TGTGCCAGCAAAATGGTCGGGGGGGCTAGCCATGGCTACACCTTC.

The V and J genes are TRBV5-1 and TRBJ2-1, with D possibly TRBD2 on 5 matching bases. The germline V gene has CDR1 SGHRS and CDR2 YFSETQ. CDR3 length: 15 amino acids. Trimming pared 4 bases from V and 6 bases from J, leaving 17 bases between. This CDR3 is CASSLDLLEGNEQFF. In DNA, the CDR3 is TGCGCCAGCAGCCTCGACCTACTAGAAGGCAATGAGCAGTTCTTC.

The chain joins TRBV5-1 to TRBJ2-3; 8 bases match TRBD2. The CDR3 is made up of 16 amino acids. Trimming at V came to 4 bases and at J to 0 bases, leaving 7 bases not matched to a gene. Germline CDR1 reads SGHRS; CDR2 reads YFSETQ. The CDR3 region has the DNA TGCGCCAGCAGCATTACGACTAGCGCCAGCACAGATACGCAGTATTTT. Amino acids: CASSITTSASTDTQYF.

About this clone itself: A junction boundary mismatches the germline segment, possibly from a read error. The V and J genes are TRBV7-7 and TRBJ2-7; 8 bases match TRBD2. The germline V gene has CDR1 SSHAT and CDR2 FNYEAQ (reference sequence). The CDR3 is 18 amino acids. The CDR3 nucleotides read TGTGCTAGCAGTTACGCGCGCACCTTGGGACTAGTAGACTACGAGCAGTACTTC. It translates to CASSYARTLGLVDYEQYF. The entire variable domain, with the rest obtained from reference TRBV7-7 and TRBJ2-7, is as follows: GAGVSQSPRYKVTKRGQDVTLRCDPISSHATLYWYQQALGQGPEFLTYFNYEAQPDKSGLPSDRFSAERPEGSISTLTIQRTEQRDSAMYRCASSYARTLGLVDYEQYFGPGTRLTVT.

This chain joins TRBV4-2 and TRBJ1-2; unclear D gene. CDR1 is LGHNA and CDR2 is YNFKEQ in the germline V gene. V was cut by 5 bases and J by 6 bases, with 16 bases left in between. This CDR3 is built from 14 residues. In DNA form, the CDR3 reads TGTGCCAGCAGCGGAGGTTCCCAGGCCGATGGCTACACCTTC. This encodes CASSGGSQADGYTF.

This clone has only a few counts. The rearrangement uses TRBV19 and TRBJ1-6; D unclear. The ends were cut back, 7 bases at V and 7 bases at J, with 11 bases in the middle. CDR3 length equals 13 residues. CDR1 and CDR2 from the germline V gene are LNHDA and SQIVND (reference sequence). The CDR3 loop reads CASKGSKNSPLHF. In nucleotides, the CDR3 is TGTGCCAGTAAAGGCAGCAAGAATTCACCCCTCCACTTT.

V gene TRBV18 combines with J gene TRBJ1-1; D is uncertain. Trimming pared 8 bases from V and 8 bases from J, leaving 18 bases between. The CDR3 spans 13 residues. Germline V gene data show CDR1 as KGHSH and CDR2 as LQKENI. This CDR3 is CASLPGYTEEAFF. The CDR3 DNA sequence: TGTGCCAGCCTACCGGGATACACTGAGGAAGCTTTCTTT.

The rearrangement uses TRBV18 and TRBJ1-2, with D maybe TRBD1 (6 bases). Trimming shortened V by 5 bases and J by 4 bases, and 14 bases separated the two germline ends. Germline CDR1 and CDR2: KGHSH and LQKENI. The CDR3 runs 14 residues. The CDR3, as DNA: TGTGCCAGCTCAGGAACAGGGTTCAGCTATGGCTACACCTTC. It encodes CASSGTGFSYGYTF.

V gene TRBV15 combines with J gene TRBJ2-1; D not resolved. The CDR3 is made up of 15 amino acids. V was pared by 0 bases and J by 4 bases, with 10 bases between. Germline-derived CDR1 and CDR2 are LNHNV and YYDKDF (reference sequence). The CDR3 nucleotides read TGTGCCACCAGCAGAGATTGGTCCCCATACAATGAGCAGTTCTTC. Residues: CATSRDWSPYNEQFF.

The chain combines TRBV7-9 with TRBJ1-2; maybe TRBD1 (5 bases). The V gene lost 5 bases and the J gene lost 0 bases, with 16 bases spanning the gap. The CDR3 covers 16 residues. Germline-derived CDR1 and CDR2 are SEHNR and FQNEAQ (reference sequence). The CDR3 sequence: CASSPDGGRANYGYTF. DNA of the CDR3: TGTGCCAGCAGCCCAGACGGGGGAAGAGCTAACTATGGCTACACCTTC.